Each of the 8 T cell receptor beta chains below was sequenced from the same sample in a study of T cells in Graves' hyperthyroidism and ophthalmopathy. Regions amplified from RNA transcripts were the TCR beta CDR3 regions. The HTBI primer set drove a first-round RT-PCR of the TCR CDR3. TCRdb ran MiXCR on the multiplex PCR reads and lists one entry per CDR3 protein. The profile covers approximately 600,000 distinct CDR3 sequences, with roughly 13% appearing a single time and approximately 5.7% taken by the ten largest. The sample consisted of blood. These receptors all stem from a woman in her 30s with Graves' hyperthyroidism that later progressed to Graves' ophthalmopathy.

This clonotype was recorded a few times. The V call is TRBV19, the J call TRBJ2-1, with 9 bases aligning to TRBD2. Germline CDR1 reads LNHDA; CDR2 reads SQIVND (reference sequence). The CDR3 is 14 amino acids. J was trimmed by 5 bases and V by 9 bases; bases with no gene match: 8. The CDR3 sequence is CARGSSGTNNEQFF. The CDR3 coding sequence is TGTGCCAGGGGGTCTAGCGGGACGAACAATGAGCAGTTCTTC.

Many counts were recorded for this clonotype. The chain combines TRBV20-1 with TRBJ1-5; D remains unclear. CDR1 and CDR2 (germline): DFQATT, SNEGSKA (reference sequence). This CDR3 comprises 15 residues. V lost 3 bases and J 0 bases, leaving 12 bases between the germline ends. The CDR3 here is CSASEPLYSNQPQHF. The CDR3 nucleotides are TGCAGTGCTAGTGAGCCGCTTTATAGCAATCAGCCCCAGCATTTT.

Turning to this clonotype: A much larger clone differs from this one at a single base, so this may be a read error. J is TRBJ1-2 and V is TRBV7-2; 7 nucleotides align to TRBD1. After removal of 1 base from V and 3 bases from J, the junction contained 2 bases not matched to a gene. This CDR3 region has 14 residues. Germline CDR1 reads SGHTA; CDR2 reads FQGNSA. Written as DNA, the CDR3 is TGTGCCAGCAGCTTAGGCGGGACAGACTATGGCTACACCTTC. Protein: CASSLGGTDYGYTF.

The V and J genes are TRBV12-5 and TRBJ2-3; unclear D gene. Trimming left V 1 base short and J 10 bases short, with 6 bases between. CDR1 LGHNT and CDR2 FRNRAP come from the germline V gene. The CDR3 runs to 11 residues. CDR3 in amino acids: CASGLDEAQYF. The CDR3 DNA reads TGTGCTAGTGGTTTGGACGAGGCGCAGTATTTT.

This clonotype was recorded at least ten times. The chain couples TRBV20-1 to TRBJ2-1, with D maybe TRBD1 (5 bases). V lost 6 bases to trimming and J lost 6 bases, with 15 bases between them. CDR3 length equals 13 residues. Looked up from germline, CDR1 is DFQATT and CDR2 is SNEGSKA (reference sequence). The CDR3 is CSAPKQVSNEQFF. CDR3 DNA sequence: TGCAGTGCGCCCAAACAGGTATCCAATGAGCAGTTCTTC.

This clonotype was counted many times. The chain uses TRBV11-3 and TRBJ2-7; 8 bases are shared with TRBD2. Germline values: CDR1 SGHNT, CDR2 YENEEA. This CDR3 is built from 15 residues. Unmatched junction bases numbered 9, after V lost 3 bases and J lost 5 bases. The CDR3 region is CASSFPPSGGDEQYF. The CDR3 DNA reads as TGTGCCAGCAGCTTCCCACCCTCGGGAGGGGACGAGCAGTACTTC.

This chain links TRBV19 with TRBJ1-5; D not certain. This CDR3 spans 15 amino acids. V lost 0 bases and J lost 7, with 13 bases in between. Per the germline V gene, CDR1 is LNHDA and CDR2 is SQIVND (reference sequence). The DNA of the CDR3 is TGTGCCAGTAGTATAGATCTGTCGTTTGGGCAGCCCCAGCATTTT. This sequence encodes CASSIDLSFGQPQHF.

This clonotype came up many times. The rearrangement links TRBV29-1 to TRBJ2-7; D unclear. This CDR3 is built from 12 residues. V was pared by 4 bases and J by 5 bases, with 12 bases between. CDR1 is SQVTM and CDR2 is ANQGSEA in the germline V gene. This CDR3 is CSVAPHEDEQYF. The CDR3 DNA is TGCAGCGTTGCTCCCCATGAGGACGAGCAGTACTTC.